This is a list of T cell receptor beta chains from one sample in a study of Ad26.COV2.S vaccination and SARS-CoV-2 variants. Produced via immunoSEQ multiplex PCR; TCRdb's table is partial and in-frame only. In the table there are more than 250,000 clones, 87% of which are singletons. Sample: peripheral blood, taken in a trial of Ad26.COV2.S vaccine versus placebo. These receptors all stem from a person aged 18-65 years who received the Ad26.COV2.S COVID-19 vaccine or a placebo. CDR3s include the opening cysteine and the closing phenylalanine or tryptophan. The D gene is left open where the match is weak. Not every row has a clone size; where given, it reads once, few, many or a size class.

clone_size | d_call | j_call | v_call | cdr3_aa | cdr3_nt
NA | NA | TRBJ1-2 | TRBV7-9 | CASSHPANRALYGYTF | TGTGCCAGCAGCCACCCCGCCAACCGAGCCCTCTATGGCTACACCTTC
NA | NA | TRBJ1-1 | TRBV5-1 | CASSPKGGTGTEAFF | TGCGCCAGCAGCCCCAAGGGGGGAACGGGCACTGAAGCTTTCTTT
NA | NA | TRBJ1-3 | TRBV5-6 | CASSSWGSGNTIYF | TGTGCCAGCAGCTCGTGGGGGTCTGGAAACACCATATATTTT
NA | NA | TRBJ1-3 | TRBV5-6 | CASSEKTGRSGNTIYF | TGTGCCAGCAGCGAGAAGACAGGCAGGTCCGGAAACACCATATATTTT
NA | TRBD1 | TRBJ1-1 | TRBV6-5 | CASTQGAGSAEAFF | TGTGCCAGCACTCAGGGGGCCGGGAGCGCTGAAGCTTTCTTT
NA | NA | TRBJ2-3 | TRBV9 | CASSTQGADTQYF | TGTGCCAGCAGTACTCAGGGTGCAGATACGCAGTATTTT
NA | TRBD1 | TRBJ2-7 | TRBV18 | CASSPVKGASSGEQYF | TGTGCCAGCTCCCCCGTTAAGGGGGCTTCCTCGGGGGAGCAGTACTTC
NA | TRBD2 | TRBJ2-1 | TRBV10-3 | CAIGTSGSGNEQFF | TGTGCCATCGGAACTAGCGGGAGTGGAAATGAGCAGTTCTTC
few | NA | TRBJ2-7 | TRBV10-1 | CASSPGPQSSYEQYF | TGCGCCAGCAGCCCGGGACCCCAGAGCTCCTACGAGCAGTACTTC
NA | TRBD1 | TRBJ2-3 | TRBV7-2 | CASSQEARGREDTQYF | TGTGCCAGCAGCCAAGAAGCGAGGGGGCGAGAAGATACGCAGTATTTT
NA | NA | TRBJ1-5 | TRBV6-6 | CASSPGHSNQPQHF | TGTGCCAGCAGCCCGGGGCATAGCAATCAGCCCCAGCATTTT
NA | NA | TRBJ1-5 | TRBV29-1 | CSVEAELGQPQHF | TGCAGCGTTGAAGCGGAACTGGGTCAGCCCCAGCATTTT
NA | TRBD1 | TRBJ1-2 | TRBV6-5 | CASSYGSTGGAQGYTF | TGTGCCAGCAGTTACGGTTCAACAGGGGGGGCGCAGGGCTACACCTTC
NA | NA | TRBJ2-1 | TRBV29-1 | CSAERGRHNEQFF | TGCAGCGCCGAACGGGGACGGCACAATGAGCAGTTCTTC
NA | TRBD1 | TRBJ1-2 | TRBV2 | CASGGDRGNGYTF | TGTGCCAGCGGGGGGGACAGGGGGAATGGCTACACCTTC
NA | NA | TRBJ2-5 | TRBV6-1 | CASSEVSFGGIQETQYF | TGTGCCAGCAGTGAAGTCTCCTTTGGGGGGATACAAGAGACCCAGTACTTC
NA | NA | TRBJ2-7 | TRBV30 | CAWTGTTYEQYF | TGTGCCTGGACCGGGACCACCTACGAGCAGTACTTC
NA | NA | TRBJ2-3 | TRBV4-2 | CASSPNRYSGPDTQYF | TGTGCCAGCAGCCCGAACAGGTATTCGGGTCCAGATACGCAGTATTTT
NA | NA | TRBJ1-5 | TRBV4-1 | CASSQESHSNQPQHF | TGCGCCAGCAGCCAAGAGTCACATAGCAATCAGCCCCAGCATTTT
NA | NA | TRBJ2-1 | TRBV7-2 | CASSFDEQFF | TGTGCCAGCAGCTTCGATGAGCAGTTCTTC
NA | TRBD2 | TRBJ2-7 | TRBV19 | CASSLGLAGYEQYF | TGTGCCAGTAGTCTGGGACTAGCGGGGTACGAGCAGTACTTC
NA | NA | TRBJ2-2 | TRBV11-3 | CASSLGINANTGELFF | TGTGCCAGCAGCTTAGGAATTAACGCGAACACCGGGGAGCTGTTTTTT
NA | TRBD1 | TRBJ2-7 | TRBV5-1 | CASSSTGTGYEQYF | TGCGCCAGCAGCTCGACCGGGACAGGGTATGAACAGTACTTC
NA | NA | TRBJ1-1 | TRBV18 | CASSLGQGLEAFF | TGTGCCAGCTCTCTCGGCCAGGGACTTGAAGCTTTCTTT
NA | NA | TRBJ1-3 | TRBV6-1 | CASSEDRQVSGNTIYF | TGTGCCAGCAGTGAGGACCGACAGGTCTCTGGAAACACCATATATTTT
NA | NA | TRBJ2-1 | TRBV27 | CASRTAGGNEQFF | TGTGCCAGCAGGACGGCAGGGGGGAATGAGCAGTTCTTC
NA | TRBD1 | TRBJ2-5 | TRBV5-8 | CASSMAGGPVETQYF | TGTGCCAGCAGCATGGCAGGGGGTCCCGTGGAGACCCAGTACTTC
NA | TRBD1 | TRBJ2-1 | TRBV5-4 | CASSWRQGAKDEQFF | TGTGCCAGCAGCTGGAGACAGGGGGCGAAGGATGAGCAGTTCTTC
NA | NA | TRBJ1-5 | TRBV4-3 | CASSQEFRTTSNQPQHF | TGCGCCAGCAGCCAAGAATTTCGGACGACGAGCAATCAGCCCCAGCATTTT
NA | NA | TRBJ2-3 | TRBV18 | CASSRDLDTQYF | TGTGCCAGCTCCCGGGATTTGGATACGCAGTATTTT
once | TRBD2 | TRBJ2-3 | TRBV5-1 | CASSAGLAGGLDTQYF | TGCGCCAGCAGCGCGGGACTAGCGGGGGGGCTTGATACGCAGTATTTT
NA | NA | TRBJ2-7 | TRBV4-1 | CASSPAAMGRATYEQYF | TGCGCCAGCAGCCCAGCGGCGATGGGGCGGGCCACCTACGAGCAGTACTTC
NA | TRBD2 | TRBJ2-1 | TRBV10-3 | CAISGTGKTSGGSSSYNEQFF | TGTGCCATCAGTGGGACAGGAAAGACTAGCGGGGGATCAAGCTCCTACAATGAGCAGTTCTTC
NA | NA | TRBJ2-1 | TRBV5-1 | CASSEITGLDEQFF | TGCGCCAGCAGCGAAATTACAGGGCTCGATGAGCAGTTCTTC
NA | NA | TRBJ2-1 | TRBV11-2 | CASSLGGSGSFRSEQFF | TGTGCCAGCAGCTTAGGGGGTTCAGGAAGCTTTAGGAGTGAGCAGTTCTTC
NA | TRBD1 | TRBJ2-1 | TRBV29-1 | CSVGNRGDEQFF | TGCAGCGTTGGAAACAGGGGCGATGAGCAGTTCTTC
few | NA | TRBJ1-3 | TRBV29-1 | CSVVSGNTIYF | TGCAGCGTTGTAAGCGGAAACACCATATATTTT